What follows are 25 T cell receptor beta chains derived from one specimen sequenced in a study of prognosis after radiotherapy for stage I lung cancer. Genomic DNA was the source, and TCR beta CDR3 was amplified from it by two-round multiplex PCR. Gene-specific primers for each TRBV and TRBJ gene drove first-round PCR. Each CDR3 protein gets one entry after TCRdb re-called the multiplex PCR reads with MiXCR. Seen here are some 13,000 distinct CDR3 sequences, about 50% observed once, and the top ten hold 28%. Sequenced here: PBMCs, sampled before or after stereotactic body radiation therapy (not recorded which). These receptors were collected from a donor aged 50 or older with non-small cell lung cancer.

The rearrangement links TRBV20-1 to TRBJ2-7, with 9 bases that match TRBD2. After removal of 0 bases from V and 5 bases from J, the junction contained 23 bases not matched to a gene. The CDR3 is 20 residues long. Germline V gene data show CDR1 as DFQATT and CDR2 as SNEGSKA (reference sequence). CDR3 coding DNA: TGCAGTGCTAGAGATCGTACCCCTAGGTTAACCGGGACTAGCCTAGACGAGCAGTACTTC. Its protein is CSARDRTPRLTGTSLDEQYF.

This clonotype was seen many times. The CDR3 nucleotides are TGCAGTGCTGCCGGCCGGGGGAGGGGCTATGGCTACACCTTC. The encoded protein is CSAAGRGRGYGYTF. V is TRBV20-1 and J is TRBJ1-2; a possible D gene is TRBD1 (5 bases). Trimming pared 5 bases from V and 4 bases from J, leaving 17 bases between. The CDR3 is made up of 14 amino acids. The germline CDR1 and CDR2 sequences are DFQATT and SNEGSKA (reference sequence).

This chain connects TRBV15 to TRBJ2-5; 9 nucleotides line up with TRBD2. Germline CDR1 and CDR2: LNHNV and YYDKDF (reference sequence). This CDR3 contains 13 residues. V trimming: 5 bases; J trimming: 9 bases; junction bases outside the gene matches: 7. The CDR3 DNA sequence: TGTGCCACCAGCCCACTAGCGGGCCACTCCCAGTACTTC. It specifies CATSPLAGHSQYF.

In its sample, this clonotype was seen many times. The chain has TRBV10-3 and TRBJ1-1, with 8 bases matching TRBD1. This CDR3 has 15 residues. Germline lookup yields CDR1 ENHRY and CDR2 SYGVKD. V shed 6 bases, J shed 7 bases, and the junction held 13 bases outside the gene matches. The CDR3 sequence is CAIRTPGQELGEAFF. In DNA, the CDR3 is TGTGCCATCAGGACCCCGGGACAGGAATTGGGTGAAGCTTTCTTT.

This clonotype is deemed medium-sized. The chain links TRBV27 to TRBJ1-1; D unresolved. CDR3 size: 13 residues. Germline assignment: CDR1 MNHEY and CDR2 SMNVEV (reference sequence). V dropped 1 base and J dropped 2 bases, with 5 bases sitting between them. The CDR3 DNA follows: TGTGCCAGCAGTTTATTTCCCAACACTGAAGCTTTCTTT. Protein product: CASSLFPNTEAFF.

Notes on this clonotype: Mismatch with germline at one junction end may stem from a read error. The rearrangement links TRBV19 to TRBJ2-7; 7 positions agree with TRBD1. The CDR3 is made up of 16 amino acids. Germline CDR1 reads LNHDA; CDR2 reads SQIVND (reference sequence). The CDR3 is CASSIKPLKGANEKYF. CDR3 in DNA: TGTGCCAGTAGTATAAAGCCCCTCAAGGGGGCCAACGAGAAGTACTTC.

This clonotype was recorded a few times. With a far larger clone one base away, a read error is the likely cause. The CDR3 loop is CASSPGLAAVLMGEQFF. The CDR3 DNA reads as TGTGCCAGCAGTCCTGGACTAGCGGCAGTCCTTATGGGTGAGCAGTTCTTC. V and J are TRBV6-8 and TRBJ2-1, with 10 nucleotides matching TRBD2. Germline loops: CDR1 MNHGY, CDR2 SAAAGT. The CDR3 loop spans 17 amino acids. The trim removed 5 bases at V and 9 bases at J, leaving 16 bases unmatched.

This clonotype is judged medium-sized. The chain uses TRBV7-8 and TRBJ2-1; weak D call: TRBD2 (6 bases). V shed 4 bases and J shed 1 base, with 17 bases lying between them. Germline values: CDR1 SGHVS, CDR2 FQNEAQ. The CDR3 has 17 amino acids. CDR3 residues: CASSSLWAGFSYNEQFF. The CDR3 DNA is TGTGCCAGCAGCTCCTTGTGGGCGGGATTTTCCTACAATGAGCAGTTCTTC.

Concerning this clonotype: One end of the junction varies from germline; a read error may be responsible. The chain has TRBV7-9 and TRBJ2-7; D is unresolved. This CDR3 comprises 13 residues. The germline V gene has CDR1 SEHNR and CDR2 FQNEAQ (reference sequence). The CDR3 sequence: CVSSLVRGTEQYF. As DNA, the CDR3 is TGTGTCAGCAGCTTAGTACGCGGTACGGAGCAGTACTTC.

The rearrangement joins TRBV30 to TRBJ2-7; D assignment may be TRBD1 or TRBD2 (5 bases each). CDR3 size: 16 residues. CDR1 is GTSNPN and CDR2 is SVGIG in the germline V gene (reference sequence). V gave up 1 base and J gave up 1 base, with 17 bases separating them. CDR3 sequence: CAWSATMGPLSYEQYF. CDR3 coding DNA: TGTGCCTGGAGTGCGACGATGGGACCCCTGTCCTACGAGCAGTACTTC.

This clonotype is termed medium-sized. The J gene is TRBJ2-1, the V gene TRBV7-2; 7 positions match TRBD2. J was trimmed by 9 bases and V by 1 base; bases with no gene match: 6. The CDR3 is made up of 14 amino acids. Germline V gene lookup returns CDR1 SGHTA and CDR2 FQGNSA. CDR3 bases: TGTGCCAGCAGCTTAGACTTTGGGGAGGGTGAGCAGTTCTTC. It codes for CASSLDFGEGEQFF.

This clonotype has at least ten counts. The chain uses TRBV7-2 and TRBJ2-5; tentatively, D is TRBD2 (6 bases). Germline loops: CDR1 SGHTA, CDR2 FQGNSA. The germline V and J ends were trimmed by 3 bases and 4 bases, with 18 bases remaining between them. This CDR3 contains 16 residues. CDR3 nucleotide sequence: TGTGCCAGCAGCTTTCTTTCTCCGGGAGCGGGAGAGACCCAGTACTTC. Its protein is CASSFLSPGAGETQYF. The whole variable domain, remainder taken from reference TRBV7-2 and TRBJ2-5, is GAGVSQSPSNKVTEKGKDVELRCDPISGHTALYWYRQSLGQGLEFLIYFQGNSAPDKSGLPSDRFSAERTGGSVSTLTIQRTQQEDSAVYLCASSFLSPGAGETQYFGPGTRLLVL.

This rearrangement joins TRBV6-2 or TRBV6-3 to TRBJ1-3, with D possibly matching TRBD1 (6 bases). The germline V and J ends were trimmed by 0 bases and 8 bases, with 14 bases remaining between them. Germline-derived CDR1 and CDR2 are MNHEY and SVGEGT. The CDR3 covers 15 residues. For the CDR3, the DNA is TGTGCCAGCAGTTACTCGAGGGACCCAGGGGACACCATATATTTT. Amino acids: CASSYSRDPGDTIYF.

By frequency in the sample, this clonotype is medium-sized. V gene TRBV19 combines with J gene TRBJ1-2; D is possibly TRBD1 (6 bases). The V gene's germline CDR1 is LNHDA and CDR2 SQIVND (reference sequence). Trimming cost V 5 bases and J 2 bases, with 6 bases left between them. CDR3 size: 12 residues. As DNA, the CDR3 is TGTGCCAGTAGTGACAGGAACTATGGCTACACCTTC. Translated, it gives CASSDRNYGYTF.

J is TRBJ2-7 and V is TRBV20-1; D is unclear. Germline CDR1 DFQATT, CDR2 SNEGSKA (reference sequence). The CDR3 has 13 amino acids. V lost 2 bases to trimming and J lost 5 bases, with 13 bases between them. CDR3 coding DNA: TGCAGTGCTAGAAGACCCCAAACTGACGAGCAGTACTTC. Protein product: CSARRPQTDEQYF.

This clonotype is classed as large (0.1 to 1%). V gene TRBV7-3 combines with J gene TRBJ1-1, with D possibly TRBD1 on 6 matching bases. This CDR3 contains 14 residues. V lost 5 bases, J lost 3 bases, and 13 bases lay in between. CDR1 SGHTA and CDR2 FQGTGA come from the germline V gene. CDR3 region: CASSLGAWDTEAFF. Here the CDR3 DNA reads TGTGCCAGCAGCCTGGGGGCGTGGGACACTGAAGCTTTCTTT.

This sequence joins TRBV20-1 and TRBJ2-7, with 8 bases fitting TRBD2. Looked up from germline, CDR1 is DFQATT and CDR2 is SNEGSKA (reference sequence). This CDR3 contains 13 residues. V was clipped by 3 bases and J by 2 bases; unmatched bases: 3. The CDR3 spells CSASLAGPYEQYF. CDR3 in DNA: TGCAGTGCTAGCCTAGCGGGCCCCTACGAGCAGTACTTC.

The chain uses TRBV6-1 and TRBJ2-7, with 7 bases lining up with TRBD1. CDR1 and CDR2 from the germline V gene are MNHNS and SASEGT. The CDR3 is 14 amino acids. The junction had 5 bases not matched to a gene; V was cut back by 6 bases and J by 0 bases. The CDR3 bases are TGTGCCAGCAGGGGACAGCTGAACTCCTACGAGCAGTACTTC. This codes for CASRGQLNSYEQYF.

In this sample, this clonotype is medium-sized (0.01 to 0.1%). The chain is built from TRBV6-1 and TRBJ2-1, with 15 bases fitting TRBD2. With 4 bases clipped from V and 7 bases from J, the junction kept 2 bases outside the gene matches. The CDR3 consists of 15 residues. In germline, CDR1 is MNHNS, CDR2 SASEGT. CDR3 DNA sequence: TGTGCCAGCAGTGGGACTAGCGGGAGGGTGAATGAGCAGTTCTTC. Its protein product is CASSGTSGRVNEQFF.

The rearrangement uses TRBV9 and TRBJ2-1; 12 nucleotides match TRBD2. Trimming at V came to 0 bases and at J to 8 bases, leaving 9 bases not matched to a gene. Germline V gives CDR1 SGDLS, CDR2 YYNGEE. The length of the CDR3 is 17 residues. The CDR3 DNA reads TGTGCCAGCAGCGTAGGCCTAGCGGGAGGGCGTATGGATGAGCAGTTCTTC. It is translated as CASSVGLAGGRMDEQFF.

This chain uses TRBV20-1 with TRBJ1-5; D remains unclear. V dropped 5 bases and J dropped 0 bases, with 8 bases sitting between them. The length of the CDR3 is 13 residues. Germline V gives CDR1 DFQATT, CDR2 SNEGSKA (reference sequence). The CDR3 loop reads CSAFQLSNQPQHF. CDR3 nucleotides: TGCAGTGCTTTTCAGCTTAGCAATCAGCCCCAGCATTTT.

The CDR3 DNA reads as TGTGCCAGCGGCTTCCAGCCAGGGGGCGAGCAGTACTTC. This translates into CASGFQPGGEQYF. This chain uses TRBV9 with TRBJ2-7; 7 bases line up with TRBD1. This CDR3 has 13 residues. With V trimmed by 7 bases and J by 6 bases, 10 bases remained unmatched. Germline V lookup: CDR1 SGDLS, CDR2 YYNGEE.

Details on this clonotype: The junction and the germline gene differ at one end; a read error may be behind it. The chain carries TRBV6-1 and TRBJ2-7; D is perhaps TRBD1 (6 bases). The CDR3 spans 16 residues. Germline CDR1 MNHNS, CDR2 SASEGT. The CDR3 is CASTSTGWGLSCEQYF. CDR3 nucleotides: TGTGCCAGCACTTCCACAGGGTGGGGTCTCTCCTGCGAGCAGTACTTC.

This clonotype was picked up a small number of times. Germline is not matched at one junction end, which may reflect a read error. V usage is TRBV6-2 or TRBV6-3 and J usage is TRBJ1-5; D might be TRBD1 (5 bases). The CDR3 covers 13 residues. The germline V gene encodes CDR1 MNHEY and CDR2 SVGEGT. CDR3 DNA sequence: TGTGCCAGCAGTCACAGGCACAATCAGCCCCAGCATTTC. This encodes CASSHRHNQPQHF.

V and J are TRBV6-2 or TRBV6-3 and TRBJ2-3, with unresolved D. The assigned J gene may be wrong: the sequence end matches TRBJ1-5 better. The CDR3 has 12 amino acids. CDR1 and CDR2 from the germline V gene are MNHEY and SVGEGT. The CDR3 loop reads CASESCTDTQHF. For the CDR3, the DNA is TGTGCCAGCGAGTCATGCACAGATACGCAGCATTTT.